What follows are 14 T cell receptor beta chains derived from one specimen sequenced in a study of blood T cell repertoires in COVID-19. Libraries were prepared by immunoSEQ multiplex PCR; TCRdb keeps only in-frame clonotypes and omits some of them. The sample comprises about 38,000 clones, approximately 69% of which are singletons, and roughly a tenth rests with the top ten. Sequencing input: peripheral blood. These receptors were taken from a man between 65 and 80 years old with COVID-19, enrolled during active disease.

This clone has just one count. The CDR3 sequence: CASSLFIGGMTQYF. CDR3 nucleotide sequence: TGTGCCAGCAGCTTGTTTATCGGGGGGATGACCCAGTACTTC. The chain couples TRBV5-6 to TRBJ2-5, with 7 nucleotides matching TRBD2. Germline CDR1 SGHDT, CDR2 YYEEEE. Trimming at V came to 1 base and at J to 7 bases, leaving 7 bases not matched to a gene. The CDR3 covers 14 residues.

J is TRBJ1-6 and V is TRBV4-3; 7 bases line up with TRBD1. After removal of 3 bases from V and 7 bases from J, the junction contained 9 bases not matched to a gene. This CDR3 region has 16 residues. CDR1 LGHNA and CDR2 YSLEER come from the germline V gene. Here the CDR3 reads CASSHAAGTVNSPLHF. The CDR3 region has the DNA TGCGCCAGCAGCCATGCTGCGGGGACAGTGAATTCACCCCTCCACTTT.

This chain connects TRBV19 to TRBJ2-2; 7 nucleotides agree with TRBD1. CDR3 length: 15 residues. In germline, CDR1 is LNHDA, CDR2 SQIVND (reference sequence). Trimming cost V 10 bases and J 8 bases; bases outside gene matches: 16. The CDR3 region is CATSPEGATRGELFF. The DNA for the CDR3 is TGTGCCACCTCCCCTGAGGGGGCGACGAGAGGGGAGCTGTTTTTT.

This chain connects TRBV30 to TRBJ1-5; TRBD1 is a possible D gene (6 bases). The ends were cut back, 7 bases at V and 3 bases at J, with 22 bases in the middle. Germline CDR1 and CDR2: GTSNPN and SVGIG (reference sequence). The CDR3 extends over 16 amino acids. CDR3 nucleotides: TGTGCCTACTCCCAGGGACATCATGGAATCAATCAGCCCCAGCATTTT. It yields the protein CAYSQGHHGINQPQHF.

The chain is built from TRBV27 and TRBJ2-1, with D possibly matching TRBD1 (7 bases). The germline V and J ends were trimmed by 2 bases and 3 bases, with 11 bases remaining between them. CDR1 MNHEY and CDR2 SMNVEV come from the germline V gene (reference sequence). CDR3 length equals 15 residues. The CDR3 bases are TGTGCCAGCAGTTTACAGGGGGGTTTCTACAATGAGCAGTTCTTC. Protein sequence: CASSLQGGFYNEQFF.

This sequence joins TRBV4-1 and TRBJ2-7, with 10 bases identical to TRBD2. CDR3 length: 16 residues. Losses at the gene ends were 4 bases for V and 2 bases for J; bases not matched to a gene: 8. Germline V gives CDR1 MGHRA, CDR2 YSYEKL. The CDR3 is CASSRSLAGVTYEQYF. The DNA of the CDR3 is TGCGCCAGCAGCCGCTCCCTAGCGGGGGTGACCTACGAGCAGTACTTC.

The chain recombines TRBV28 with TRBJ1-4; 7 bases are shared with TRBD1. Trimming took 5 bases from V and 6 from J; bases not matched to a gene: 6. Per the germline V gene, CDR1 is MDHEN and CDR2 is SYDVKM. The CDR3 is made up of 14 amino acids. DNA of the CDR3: TGTGCCAGCAGTAAACAGGGGCGGGATGAAAAACTGTTTTTT. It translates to CASSKQGRDEKLFF.

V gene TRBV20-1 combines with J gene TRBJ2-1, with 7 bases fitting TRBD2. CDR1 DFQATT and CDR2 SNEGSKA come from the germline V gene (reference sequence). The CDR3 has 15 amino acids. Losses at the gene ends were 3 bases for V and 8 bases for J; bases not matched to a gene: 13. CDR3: CSASRLPGGIDEQFF. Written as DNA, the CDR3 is TGCAGTGCTAGTCGTCTTCCGGGGGGAATCGATGAGCAGTTCTTC.

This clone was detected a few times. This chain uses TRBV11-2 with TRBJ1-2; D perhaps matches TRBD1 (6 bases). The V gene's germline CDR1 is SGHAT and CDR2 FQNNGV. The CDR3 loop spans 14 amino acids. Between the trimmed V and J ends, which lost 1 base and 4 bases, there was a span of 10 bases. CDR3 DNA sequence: TGTGCCAGCAGCTTAGGCGGACAGCTCTATGGCTACACCTTC. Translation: CASSLGGQLYGYTF.

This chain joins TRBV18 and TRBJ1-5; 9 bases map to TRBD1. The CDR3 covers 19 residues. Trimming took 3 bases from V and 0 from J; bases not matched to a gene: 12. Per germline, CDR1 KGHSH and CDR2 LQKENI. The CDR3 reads CASSPRGQGGSNSNQPQHF. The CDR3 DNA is TGTGCCAGCTCACCGCGGGGACAGGGTGGATCCAATAGCAATCAGCCCCAGCATTTT.

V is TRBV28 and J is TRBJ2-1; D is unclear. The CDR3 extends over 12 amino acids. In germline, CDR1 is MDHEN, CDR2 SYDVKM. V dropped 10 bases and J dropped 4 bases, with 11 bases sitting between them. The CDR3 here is CAIRRDYNEQFF. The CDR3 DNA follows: TGTGCCATCCGCCGAGATTACAATGAGCAGTTCTTC.

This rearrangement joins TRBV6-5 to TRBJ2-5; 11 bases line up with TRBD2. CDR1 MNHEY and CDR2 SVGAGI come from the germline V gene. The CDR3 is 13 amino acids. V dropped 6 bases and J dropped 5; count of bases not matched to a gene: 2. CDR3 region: CASRLAGAETQYF. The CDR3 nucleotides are TGTGCCAGCAGACTAGCGGGGGCGGAGACCCAGTACTTC.

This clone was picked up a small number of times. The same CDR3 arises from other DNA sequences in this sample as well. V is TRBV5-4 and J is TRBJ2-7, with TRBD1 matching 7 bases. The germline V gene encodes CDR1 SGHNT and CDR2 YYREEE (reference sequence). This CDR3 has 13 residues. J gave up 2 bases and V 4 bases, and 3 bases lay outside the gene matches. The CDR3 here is CASSAGTAYEQYF. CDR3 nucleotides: TGTGCCAGCAGCGCCGGGACAGCCTACGAGCAGTACTTC.

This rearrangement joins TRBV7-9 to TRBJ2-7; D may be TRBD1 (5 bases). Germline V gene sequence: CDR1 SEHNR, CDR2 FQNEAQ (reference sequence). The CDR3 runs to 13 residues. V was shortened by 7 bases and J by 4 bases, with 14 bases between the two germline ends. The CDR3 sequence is CASTHTGLYEQYF. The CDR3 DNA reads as TGTGCCAGCACCCATACAGGATTGTACGAGCAGTACTTC.